Described below is a single T cell receptor beta chain sequence and its context. This record belongs to a study of beta chain features in type 1 diabetes. As for the study in general: All of the samples together had over 90 million sorted cells examined.

Reverse transcription of all isolated RNA meant that expressed TCRB transcripts were sequenced. TCRdb keeps only in-frame clones here, not all; method: immunoSEQ multiplex PCR. The sample holds a few hundred thousand clones; roughly 16% are singletons and the top ten take 0.019%. CD4+ cells of the naive, central memory, regulatory and stem cell-like memory types were sorted via CD45RO/CCR7/CD25/CD127/CD95/CD27. V was pared by 7 bases and J by 7 bases, with 17 bases between. This CDR3 comprises 12 residues. Looked up from germline, CDR1 is SQVTM and CDR2 is ANQGSEA. This rearrangement joins TRBV29-1 to TRBJ2-7; possibly TRBD1 for D (6 bases). Specimen: naive CD4+ T cells from blood. This clonotype originated in a woman between 18 and 29 years old in good health. The CDR3 here is CSAGTPGLEQYF. In nucleotides, the CDR3 is TGCAGCGCCGGGACACCGGGTTTAGAGCAGTACTTC.